This TCR beta chain was recorded in a study of shared clonotypes between healthy human individuals. Some clones are missing from TCRdb's copy, which holds only in-frame ones; the method was immunoSEQ multiplex PCR. The sample shows under 1,900,000 clones, approximately 98.5% of them seen only once. Between the trimmed V and J ends, which lost 4 bases and 3 bases, there was a span of 20 bases. Germline V gene data show CDR1 as MGHRA and CDR2 as YSYEKL. The CDR3 has 17 amino acids. The sequence was collected from a man younger than 40 in good health. Sequences were obtained from naive CD4+ T cells sorted from blood. The subset was: CD45RA+ positively selected. The chain combines TRBV4-1 with TRBJ2-3; perhaps TRBD1 as D (5 bases). Here the CDR3 reads CASSLRSDSLGTDTQYF. Here the CDR3 DNA reads TGCGCCAGCAGCCTACGGTCTGACAGCCTTGGGACAGATACGCAGTATTTT.